This T cell receptor beta chain stems from a study of CD8 T cells in ankylosing spondylitis. Study-wide findings and caveats: In the blood and synovial fluid of reactive arthritis, some motif variants had been previously reported. Characteristic, it appeared, of ankylosing spondylitis blood was a TCR beta motif of several highly homologous variants. Relatively rare in peripheral blood, disease-linked clones were also CD8+.

The sample holds a few counts of this clonotype. No antigen is known for it. This CDR3 has 15 residues. V was shortened by 1 base and J by 4 bases, with 13 bases between the two germline ends. CDR1 is SGHTA, CDR2 FQGNSA, per germline. MiXCR, applied by TCRdb to the 5' RACE reads, yields one record per CDR3 protein. There are fewer than 550,000 distinct CDR3 sequences in the sample; approximately 5.3% occur only once, and roughly 3.3% lies in the top ten. The specimen was blood, either unsorted or a sorted T cell fraction (not recorded which). The chain joins TRBV7-2 to TRBJ1-1; D remains unclear. The source is a male donor with ankylosing spondylitis. The CDR3 DNA reads TGTGCCAGCAGCTTAGTAAGCAGGATGGGCACTGAAGCTTTCTTT. It is translated as CASSLVSRMGTEAFF.